This T cell receptor beta chain was obtained from a study of cytomegalovirus exposure and HLA in healthy donors. Study results and limitations: Serostatus for CMV was the only available immune exposure information. What a later analysis reportedly showed was that an Asian-associated ancestry cluster had fewer N-insertions than the approximately 700-donor mean.

Donors sampled were nominally healthy, though unrecorded immune exposures were likely. Trimming took 0 bases from V and 5 from J, leaving 14 bases between them. The CDR3 spans 15 residues. Germline V CDR1 and CDR2: SGHRS, YFSETQ. A word on this clone: The antigen remains unidentified.

Amplification used 60 Vbeta primers and 13 Jbeta primers. Clones were read by immunoSEQ multiplex PCR, and TCRdb kept only the in-frame ones, dropping some. The table records some 100,000 clones, 65% to 75% of them present only once. Source material: PBMCs. V usage is TRBV5-1 and J usage is TRBJ2-5, with a tentative D call TRBD2 (7 bases). The TCR originated in a woman younger than 30 in good health and CMV-seropositive. The CDR3 DNA sequence: TGCGCCAGCAGCTTGGGAGGGGGGGCGCGTGAGACCCAGTACTTC. Translating it yields CASSLGGGARETQYF.